The present T cell receptor (beta chain) was sequenced within a study of cytomegalovirus exposure and HLA in healthy donors. Study-level findings and limits: In an earlier analysis, in around 590 donors, most V segments appeared productive either ~87% or ~30% of the time.

Details on this clone: Its antigen is currently unknown.

It was with 60 Vbeta and 13 Jbeta primers that the PCR ran. Sequenced by immunoSEQ multiplex PCR; TCRdb stores in-frame clones only, minus some. The sample lists some 130,000 clones, 73% seen once, with about 1.2% in the top ten. This TCR came from a woman between 35 and 50 years old in good health and CMV-seronegative. What was sequenced was PBMCs.

CDR3 coding DNA: TGTGCCAGCAGCCCCCCTGCGGTCAGCGCAGATACGCAGTATTTT. Protein sequence: CASSPPAVSADTQYF. This sequence joins TRBV9 and TRBJ2-3; no firm D call. Germline-derived CDR1 and CDR2 are SGDLS and YYNGEE. The CDR3 totals 15 residues. V was cut by 4 bases and J by 4 bases, with 16 bases left in between.